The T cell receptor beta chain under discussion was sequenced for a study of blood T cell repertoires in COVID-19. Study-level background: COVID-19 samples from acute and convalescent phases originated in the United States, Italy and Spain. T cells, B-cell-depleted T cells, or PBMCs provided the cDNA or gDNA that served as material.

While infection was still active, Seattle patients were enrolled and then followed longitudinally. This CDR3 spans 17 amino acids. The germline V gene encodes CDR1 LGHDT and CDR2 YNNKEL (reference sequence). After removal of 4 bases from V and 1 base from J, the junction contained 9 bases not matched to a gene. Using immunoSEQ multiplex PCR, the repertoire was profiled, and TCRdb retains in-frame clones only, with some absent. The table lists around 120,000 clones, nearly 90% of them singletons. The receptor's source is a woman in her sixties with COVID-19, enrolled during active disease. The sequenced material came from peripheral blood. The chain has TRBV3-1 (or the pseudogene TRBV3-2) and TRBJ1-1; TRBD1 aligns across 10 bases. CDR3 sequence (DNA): TGTGCCAGCAGCCCTTGGGGGGACAGGGGTGGGAACACTGAAGCTTTCTTT. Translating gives CASSPWGDRGGNTEAFF.